This is a list of T cell receptor beta chains from one sample in a study of blood T cell repertoires in COVID-19. Generated by immunoSEQ multiplex PCR, the TCRdb table keeps only in-frame clones and is missing some. The repertoire holds fewer than 250,000 clones, with less than 90% as singletons. Source material: peripheral blood. The origin of the receptors is a woman between 45 and 60 years old with acute or convalescent COVID-19. The CDR3 runs from the conserved cysteine through the conserved F or W. D genes are given only for firm matches. A row's size may be missing; if present it is once, few, many or a size class.

J: TRBJ2-7
D: -
size: -
V: TRBV12-3/TRBV12-4
CDR3: CASSLGGPYEQYF
DNA: TGTGCCAGCAGTTTAGGGGGGCCTTACGAGCAGTACTTC

J: TRBJ2-7
D: -
size: once
V: TRBV19
CDR3: CASKGLLLYYEQYF
DNA: TGTGCCAGTAAGGGACTCTTGCTTTACTACGAGCAGTACTTC

J: TRBJ1-5
D: -
size: -
V: TRBV7-2
CDR3: CASSPRDSYMAQHF
DNA: TGTGCCAGCAGTCCGAGGGACTCCTACATGGCCCAGCATTTT

J: TRBJ2-2
D: -
size: -
V: TRBV6-1
CDR3: CASTTSGSPGELFF
DNA: TGTGCCAGCACCACCTCTGGCAGTCCCGGGGAGCTGTTTTTT

J: TRBJ2-2
D: -
size: -
V: TRBV14
CDR3: CASSQVPANTGELFF
DNA: TGTGCCAGCAGCCAAGTTCCGGCGAACACCGGGGAGCTGTTTTTT

J: TRBJ2-1
D: TRBD1
size: -
V: TRBV7-2
CDR3: CASSQAGQEDNEQFF
DNA: TGTGCCAGCAGCCAGGCGGGACAGGAAGACAATGAGCAGTTCTTC

J: TRBJ2-7
D: TRBD2
size: -
V: TRBV7-9
CDR3: CASSSRTSGLSYEQYF
DNA: TGTGCCAGCAGCTCGCGGACTAGCGGGCTTTCCTACGAGCAGTACTTC

J: TRBJ2-3
D: -
size: -
V: TRBV7-9
CDR3: CASSSTGNPSTDTQYF
DNA: TGTGCCAGCAGCTCAACCGGGAACCCTTCCACAGATACGCAGTATTTT

J: TRBJ2-5
D: -
size: -
V: TRBV2
CDR3: CASSVEGAIEETQYF
DNA: TGTGCCAGCAGTGTGGAGGGGGCAATTGAAGAGACCCAGTACTTC

J: TRBJ1-5
D: TRBD1
size: -
V: TRBV2
CDR3: CASSWTGGQPQHF
DNA: TGTGCCAGCAGTTGGACAGGGGGCCAGCCCCAGCATTTT

J: TRBJ1-1
D: -
size: -
V: TRBV11-3
CDR3: CASSFGGVSTEAFF
DNA: TGTGCCAGCAGCTTCGGGGGGGTAAGCACTGAAGCTTTCTTT

J: TRBJ1-1
D: -
size: -
V: TRBV3-1/TRBV3-2
CDR3: CASSRSGNTEAFF
DNA: TGTGCCAGCAGCCGGTCCGGGAACACTGAAGCTTTCTTT

J: TRBJ1-4
D: -
size: once
V: TRBV18
CDR3: CASSPRANEKLFF
DNA: TGTGCCAGCTCCCCGAGGGCTAATGAAAAACTGTTTTTT

J: TRBJ2-1
D: TRBD1
size: -
V: TRBV3-1/TRBV3-2
CDR3: CASSRQGRGFF
DNA: TGTGCCAGCAGTCGACAGGGTCGGGGGTTCTTC

J: TRBJ2-2
D: -
size: once
V: TRBV4-2
CDR3: CASSQSTSRLAGELFF
DNA: TGTGCCAGCAGCCAATCGACTAGTCGGCTGGCCGGGGAGCTGTTTTTT

J: TRBJ1-2
D: -
size: -
V: TRBV2
CDR3: CASSAVNYGYTF
DNA: TGTGCCAGCAGTGCGGTTAACTATGGCTACACCTTC

J: TRBJ1-1
D: -
size: -
V: TRBV11-3
CDR3: CASSSQTLLEAFF
DNA: TGTGCCAGCAGCTCACAGACACTCCTGGAAGCTTTCTTT

J: TRBJ2-1
D: TRBD2
size: -
V: TRBV30
CDR3: CAWSGLAAYNEQFF
DNA: TGTGCCTGGAGCGGACTAGCAGCCTACAATGAGCAGTTCTTC

J: TRBJ2-2
D: -
size: -
V: TRBV21-1
CDR3: CASSKAFGSGRKHTGELFF
DNA: TGTGCCAGCAGCAAAGCGTTCGGGAGCGGGAGGAAACACACCGGGGAGCTGTTTTTT

J: TRBJ1-2
D: TRBD1
size: -
V: TRBV10-3
CDR3: CAISEPGTAYGYTF
DNA: TGTGCCATCAGTGAGCCTGGGACAGCCTATGGCTACACCTTC

J: TRBJ2-2
D: -
size: -
V: TRBV19
CDR3: CASTTGGLPGELFF
DNA: TGTGCCAGCACTACCGGGGGTCTGCCTGGGGAGCTGTTTTTT

J: TRBJ2-3
D: TRBD2
size: -
V: TRBV3-1/TRBV3-2
CDR3: CASSQGLTSGVTDTQYF
DNA: TGTGCCAGCAGCCAAGGGTTGACTAGCGGGGTCACAGATACGCAGTATTTT

J: TRBJ2-2
D: TRBD2
size: -
V: TRBV30
CDR3: CAWSLAGGSNTGELFF
DNA: TGTGCCTGGAGTCTAGCGGGGGGTTCGAACACCGGGGAGCTGTTTTTT

J: TRBJ2-7
D: TRBD2
size: -
V: TRBV11-2
CDR3: CASSLQLAGGAYEQYF
DNA: TGTGCCAGCAGCTTACAGCTAGCGGGGGGCGCCTACGAGCAGTACTTC

J: TRBJ2-7
D: TRBD1
size: -
V: TRBV7-9
CDR3: CASSRTGSYEQYF
DNA: TGTGCCAGCAGCCGGACAGGGTCCTACGAGCAGTACTTC

J: TRBJ2-2
D: -
size: -
V: TRBV24-1
CDR3: CATSDEQGGNTGELFF
DNA: TGTGCCACCAGTGATGAACAGGGCGGGAACACCGGGGAGCTGTTTTTT

J: TRBJ2-2
D: -
size: -
V: TRBV27
CDR3: CASSLRRPRNTGELFF
DNA: TGTGCCAGCAGCCTACGGAGGCCCCGGAACACCGGGGAGCTGTTTTTT

J: TRBJ2-5
D: -
size: -
V: TRBV5-1
CDR3: CASGYKETQYF
DNA: TGCGCCAGCGGCTACAAAGAGACCCAGTACTTC

J: TRBJ2-3
D: TRBD2
size: -
V: TRBV7-2
CDR3: CASSLGLAGDTQYF
DNA: TGTGCCAGCAGCTTAGGACTAGCAGGAGATACGCAGTATTTT